The 3 T cell receptor beta chains below all came from one sample that was sequenced in a study of T-cell reconstitution after alpha-beta-depleted transplantation in children. Preparation of the TCRbeta library used unique molecular identifiers. MiXCR, applied by TCRdb to the PCR reads, yields one record per CDR3 protein. The top ten hold less than 6.5% of the sample, which has 450,000 to 500,000 distinct CDR3 sequences, approximately 13% seen once. Sequencing was performed on PBMCs from the stem cell graft donor, taken from the stem cell graft. The receptors derive from a human donor who donated a stem cell graft to a child with combined immunodeficiency.

This clonotype occurred many times. V usage is TRBV20-1 and J usage is TRBJ2-7; 7 nucleotides align to TRBD2. Germline V gives CDR1 DFQATT, CDR2 SNEGSKA (reference sequence). This CDR3 contains 13 residues. J lost 2 bases, V lost 0 bases, and 1 base had no gene match. DNA of the CDR3: TGCAGTGCTAGAGAACTAGCGACCTACGAGCAGTACTTC. Translating it yields CSARELATYEQYF.

The chain combines TRBV6-1 with TRBJ2-5; 11 bases fit TRBD2. From germline, CDR1 is MNHNS and CDR2 SASEGT. The V and J ends lost 5 bases and 4 bases, in that order; junction bases with no gene match: 6. CDR3 size: 15 residues. CDR3 region: CASSTGLAAGETQYF. The CDR3 DNA sequence: TGTGCCAGCAGTACGGGACTAGCGGCAGGAGAGACCCAGTACTTC.

The chain links TRBV6-1 to TRBJ2-7, with 9 nucleotides matching TRBD1. This CDR3 is 15 amino acids long. Per the germline V gene, CDR1 is MNHNS and CDR2 is SASEGT. The V and J ends lost 6 bases and 3 bases, in that order; junction bases with no gene match: 9. The CDR3 bases are TGTGCCAGCAGGGGGACAGGGCAGTGGGGCTACGAGCAGTACTTC. This gives the protein CASRGTGQWGYEQYF.